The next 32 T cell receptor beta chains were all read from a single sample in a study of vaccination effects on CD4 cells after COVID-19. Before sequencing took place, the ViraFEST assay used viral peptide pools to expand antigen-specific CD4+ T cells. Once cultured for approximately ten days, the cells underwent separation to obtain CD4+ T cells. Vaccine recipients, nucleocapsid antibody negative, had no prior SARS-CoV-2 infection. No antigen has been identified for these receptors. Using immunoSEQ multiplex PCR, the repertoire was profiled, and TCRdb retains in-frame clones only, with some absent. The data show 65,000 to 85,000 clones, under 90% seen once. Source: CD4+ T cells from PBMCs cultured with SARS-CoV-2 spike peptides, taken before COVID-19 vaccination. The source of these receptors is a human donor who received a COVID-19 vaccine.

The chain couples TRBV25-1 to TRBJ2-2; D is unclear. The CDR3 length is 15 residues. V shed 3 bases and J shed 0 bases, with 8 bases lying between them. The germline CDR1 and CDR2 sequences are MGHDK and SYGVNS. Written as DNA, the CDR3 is TGTGCCAGCAGTGAGTTTTCTGCGAACACCGGGGAGCTGTTTTTT. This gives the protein CASSEFSANTGELFF.

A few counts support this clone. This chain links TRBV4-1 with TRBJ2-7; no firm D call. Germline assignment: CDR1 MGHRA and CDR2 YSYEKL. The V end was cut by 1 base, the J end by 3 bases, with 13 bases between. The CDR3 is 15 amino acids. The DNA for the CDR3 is TGCGCCAGCAGCCAAGCGTATAGGGCAAGCTACGAGCAGTACGTC. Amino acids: CASSQAYRASYEQYV.

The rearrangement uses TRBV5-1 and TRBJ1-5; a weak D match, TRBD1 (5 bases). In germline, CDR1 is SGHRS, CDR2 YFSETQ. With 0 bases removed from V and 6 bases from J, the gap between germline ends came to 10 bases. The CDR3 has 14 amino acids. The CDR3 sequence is CASSLGGGGQPQHF. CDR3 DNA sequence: TGCGCCAGCAGCTTGGGGGGGGGAGGTCAGCCCCAGCATTTT.

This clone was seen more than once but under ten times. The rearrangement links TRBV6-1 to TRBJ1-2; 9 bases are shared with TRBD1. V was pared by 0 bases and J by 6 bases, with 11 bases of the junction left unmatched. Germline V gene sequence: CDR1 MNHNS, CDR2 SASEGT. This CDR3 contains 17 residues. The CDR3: CASSEAIRGTGRDGYTF. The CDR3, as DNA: TGTGCCAGCAGTGAAGCTATCCGCGGGACAGGGAGGGATGGCTACACCTTC.

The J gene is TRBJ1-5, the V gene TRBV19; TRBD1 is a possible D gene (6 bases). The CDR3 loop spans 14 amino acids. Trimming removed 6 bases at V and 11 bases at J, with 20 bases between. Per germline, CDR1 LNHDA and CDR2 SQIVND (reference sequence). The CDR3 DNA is TGTGCCAGTAGATACCGGGACATAGTCGCGGCCCAGCATTTT. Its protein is CASRYRDIVAAQHF.

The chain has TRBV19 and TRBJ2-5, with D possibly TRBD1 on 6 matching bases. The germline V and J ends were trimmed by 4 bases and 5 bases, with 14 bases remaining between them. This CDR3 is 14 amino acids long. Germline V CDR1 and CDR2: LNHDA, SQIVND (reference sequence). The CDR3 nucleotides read TGTGCCAGTAGTACCCGGACAGCGGCGGAGACCCAGTACTTC. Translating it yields CASSTRTAAETQYF.

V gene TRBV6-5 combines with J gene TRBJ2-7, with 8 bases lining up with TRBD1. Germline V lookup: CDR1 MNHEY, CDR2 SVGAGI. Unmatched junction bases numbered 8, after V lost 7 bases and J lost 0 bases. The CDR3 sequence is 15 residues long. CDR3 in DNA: TGTGCCAGCACTCGGGGACAGGCCAGCTCCTACGAGCAGTACGTC. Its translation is CASTRGQASSYEQYV.

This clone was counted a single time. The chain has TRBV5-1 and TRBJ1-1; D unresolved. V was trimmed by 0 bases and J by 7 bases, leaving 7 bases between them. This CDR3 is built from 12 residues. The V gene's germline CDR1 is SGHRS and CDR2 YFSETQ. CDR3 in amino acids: CASSLGRNEAFF. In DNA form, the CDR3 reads TGCGCCAGCAGCTTGGGCAGAAATGAAGCTTTCTTT.

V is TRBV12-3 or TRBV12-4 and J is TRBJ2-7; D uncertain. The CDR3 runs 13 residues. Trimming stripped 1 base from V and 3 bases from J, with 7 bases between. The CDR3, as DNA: TGTGCCAGCAGTTTAGGGCACCACTACGAGCAGTACGTC. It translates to CASSLGHHYEQYV.

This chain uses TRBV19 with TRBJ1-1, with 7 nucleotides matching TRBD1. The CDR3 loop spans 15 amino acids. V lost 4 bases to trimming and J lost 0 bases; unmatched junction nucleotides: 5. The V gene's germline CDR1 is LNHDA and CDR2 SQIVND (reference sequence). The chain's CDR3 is CASSTTGTVNTEAFF. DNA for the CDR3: TGTGCCAGTAGTACGACCGGGACAGTGAACACTGAAGCTTTCTTT.

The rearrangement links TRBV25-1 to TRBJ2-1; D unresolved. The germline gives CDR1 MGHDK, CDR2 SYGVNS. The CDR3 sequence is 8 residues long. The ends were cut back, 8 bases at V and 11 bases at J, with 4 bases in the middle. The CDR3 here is CASYQQFF. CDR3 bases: TGTGCCAGCTACCAGCAGTTCTTC. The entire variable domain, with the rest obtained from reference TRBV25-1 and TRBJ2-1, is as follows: EADIYQTPRYLVIGTGKKITLECSQTMGHDKMYWYQQDPGMELHLIHYSYGVNSTEKGDLSSESTVSRIRTEHFPLTLESARPSHTSQYLCASYQQFFGPGTRLTVL.

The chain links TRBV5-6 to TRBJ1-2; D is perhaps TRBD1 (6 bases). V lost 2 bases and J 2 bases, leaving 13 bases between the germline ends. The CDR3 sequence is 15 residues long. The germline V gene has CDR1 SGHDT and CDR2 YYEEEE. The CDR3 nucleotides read TGTGCCAGCAGCTTAGGGGGGGCAGGGAACTATGGCTACACCTTC. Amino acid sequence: CASSLGGAGNYGYTF.

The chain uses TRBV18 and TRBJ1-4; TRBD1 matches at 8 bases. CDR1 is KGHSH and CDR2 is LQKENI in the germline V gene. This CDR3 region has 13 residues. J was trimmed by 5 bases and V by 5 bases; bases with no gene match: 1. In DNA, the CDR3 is TGTGCCAGCTCAAGGACAGGGAATGAAAAACTGTTTTTT. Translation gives CASSRTGNEKLFF. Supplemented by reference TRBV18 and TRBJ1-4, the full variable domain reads NAGVMQNPRHLVRRRGQEARLRCSPMKGHSHVYWYRQLPEEGLKFMVYLQKENIIDESGMPKERFSAEFPKEGPSILRIQQVVRGDSAAYFCASSRTGNEKLFFGSGTQLSVL.

DNA for the CDR3: TGCGCCAGCAGCTCGGAGGGGGCTGACACCATATATTTT. Protein: CASSSEGADTIYF. The chain combines TRBV5-1 with TRBJ1-3; 7 bases are a match to TRBD1. The CDR3 runs 13 residues. Germline V gene lookup returns CDR1 SGHRS and CDR2 YFSETQ. V was pared by 3 bases and J by 8 bases, with 5 bases of the junction left unmatched.

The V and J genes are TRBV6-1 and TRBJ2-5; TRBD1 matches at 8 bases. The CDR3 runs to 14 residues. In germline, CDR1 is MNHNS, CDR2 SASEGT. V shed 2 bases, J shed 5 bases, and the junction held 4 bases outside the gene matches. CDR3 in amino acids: CASSESRGRETQYF. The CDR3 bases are TGTGCCAGCAGTGAATCCAGGGGGCGGGAGACCCAGTACTTC.

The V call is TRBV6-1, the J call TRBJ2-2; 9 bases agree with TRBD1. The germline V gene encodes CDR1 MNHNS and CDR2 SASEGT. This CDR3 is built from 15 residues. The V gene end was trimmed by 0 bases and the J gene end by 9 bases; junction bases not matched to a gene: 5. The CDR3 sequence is CASSEAGTGIRELFF. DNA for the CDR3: TGTGCCAGCAGTGAAGCCGGGACAGGGATTCGGGAGCTGTTTTTT.

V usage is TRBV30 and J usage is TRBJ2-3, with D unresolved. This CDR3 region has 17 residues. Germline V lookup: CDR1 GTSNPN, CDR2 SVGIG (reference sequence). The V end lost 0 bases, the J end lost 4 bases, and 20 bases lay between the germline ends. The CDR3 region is CAWSVRFRAFAADTQYF. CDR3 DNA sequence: TGTGCCTGGAGTGTGCGTTTCCGAGCGTTTGCCGCAGATACGCAGTATTTT.

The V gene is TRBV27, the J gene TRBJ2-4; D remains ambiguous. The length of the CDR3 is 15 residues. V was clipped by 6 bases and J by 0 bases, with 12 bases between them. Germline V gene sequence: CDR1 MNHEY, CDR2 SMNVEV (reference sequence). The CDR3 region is CASSEGRLAKNIQYF. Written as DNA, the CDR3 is TGTGCCAGCAGCGAAGGACGGTTAGCCAAAAACATTCAGTACTTC.

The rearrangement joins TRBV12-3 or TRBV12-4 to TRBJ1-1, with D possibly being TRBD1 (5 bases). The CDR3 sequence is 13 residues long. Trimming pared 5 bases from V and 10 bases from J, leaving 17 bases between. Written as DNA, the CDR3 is TGTGCCAGCAGTCCCGGTGGGACGTCGGTAGCTTTCTTT. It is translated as CASSPGGTSVAFF.

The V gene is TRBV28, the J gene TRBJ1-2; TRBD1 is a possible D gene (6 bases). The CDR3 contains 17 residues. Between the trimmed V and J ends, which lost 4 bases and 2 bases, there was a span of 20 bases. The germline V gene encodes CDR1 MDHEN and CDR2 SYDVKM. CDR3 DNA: TGTGCCAGCAGTTCCTCTGGACAGTCTAGAAGCAACTATGGCTACACCTTC. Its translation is CASSSSGQSRSNYGYTF.

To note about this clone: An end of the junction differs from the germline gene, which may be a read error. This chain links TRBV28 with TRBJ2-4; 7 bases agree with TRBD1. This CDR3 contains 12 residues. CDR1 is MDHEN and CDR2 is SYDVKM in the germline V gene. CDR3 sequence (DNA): TGTGCCAGCAGTCTCCACCCGACAGGGTCGGACTTC. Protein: CASSLHPTGSDF.

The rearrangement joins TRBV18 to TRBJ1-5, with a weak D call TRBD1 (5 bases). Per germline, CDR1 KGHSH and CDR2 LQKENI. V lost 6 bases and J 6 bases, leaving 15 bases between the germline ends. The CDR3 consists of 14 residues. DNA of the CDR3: TGTGCCAGCTCCCCCGTGAGGGGCCCTCAGCCCCAGCATTTT. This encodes CASSPVRGPQPQHF.

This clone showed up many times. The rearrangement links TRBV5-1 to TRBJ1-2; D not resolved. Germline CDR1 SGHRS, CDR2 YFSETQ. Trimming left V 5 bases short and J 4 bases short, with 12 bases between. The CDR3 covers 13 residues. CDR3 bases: TGCGCCAGCAGGTCTCGTTCCGTCTATGGCTACACCTTC. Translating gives CASRSRSVYGYTF.

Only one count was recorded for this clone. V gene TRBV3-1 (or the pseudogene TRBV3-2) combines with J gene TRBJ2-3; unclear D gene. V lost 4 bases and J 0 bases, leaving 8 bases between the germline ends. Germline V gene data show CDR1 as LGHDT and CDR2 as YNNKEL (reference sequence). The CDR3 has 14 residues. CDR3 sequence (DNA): TGTGCCAGCAGCCCAATCGCAAGCACAGATACGCAGTATTTT. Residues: CASSPIASTDTQYF.

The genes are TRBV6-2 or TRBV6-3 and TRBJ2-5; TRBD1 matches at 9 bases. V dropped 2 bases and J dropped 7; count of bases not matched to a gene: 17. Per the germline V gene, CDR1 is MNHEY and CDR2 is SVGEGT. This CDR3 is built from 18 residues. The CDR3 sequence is CASSYPTRDRVVGGTQYF. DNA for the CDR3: TGTGCCAGCAGTTACCCAACTCGGGACAGGGTGGTCGGTGGGACCCAGTACTTC.

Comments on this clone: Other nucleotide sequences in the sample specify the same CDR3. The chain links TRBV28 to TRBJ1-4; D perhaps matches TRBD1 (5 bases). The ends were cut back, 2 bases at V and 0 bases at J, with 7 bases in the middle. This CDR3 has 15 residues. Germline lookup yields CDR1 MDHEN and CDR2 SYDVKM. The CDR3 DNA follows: TGTGCCAGCAGTTTAGGAGGGGCAACTAATGAAAAACTGTTTTTT. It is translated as CASSLGGATNEKLFF.

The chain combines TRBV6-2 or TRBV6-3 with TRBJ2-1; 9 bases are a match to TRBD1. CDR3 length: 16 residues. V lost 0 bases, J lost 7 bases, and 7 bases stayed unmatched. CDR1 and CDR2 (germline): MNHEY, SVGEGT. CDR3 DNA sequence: TGTGCCAGCAGTTACTCCGGGACAGGGTTTAGGAATGAGCAGTTCTTC. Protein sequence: CASSYSGTGFRNEQFF.

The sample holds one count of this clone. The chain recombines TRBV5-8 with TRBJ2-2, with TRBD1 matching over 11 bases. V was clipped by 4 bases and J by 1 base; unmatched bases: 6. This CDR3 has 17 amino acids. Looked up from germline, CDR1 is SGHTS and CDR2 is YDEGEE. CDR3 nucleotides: TGTGCCAGCAGCAGATGGACAGGGGGCAGGAACACCGGGGAGCTGTTTTTT. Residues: CASSRWTGGRNTGELFF.

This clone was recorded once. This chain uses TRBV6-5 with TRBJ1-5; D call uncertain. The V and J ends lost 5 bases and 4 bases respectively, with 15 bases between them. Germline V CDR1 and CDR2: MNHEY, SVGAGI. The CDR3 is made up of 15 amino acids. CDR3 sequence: CASSPALSLNQPQHF. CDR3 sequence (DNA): TGTGCCAGCAGTCCCGCCCTCAGTCTTAATCAGCCCCAGCATTTT.

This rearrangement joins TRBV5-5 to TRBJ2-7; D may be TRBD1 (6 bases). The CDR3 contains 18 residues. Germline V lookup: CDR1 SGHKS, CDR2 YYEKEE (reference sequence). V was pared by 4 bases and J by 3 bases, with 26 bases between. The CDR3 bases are TGTGCCAGCAGCAGGGATTTTAATACAGGGTCTTTCCACTACGAGCAGTACGTC. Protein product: CASSRDFNTGSFHYEQYV.

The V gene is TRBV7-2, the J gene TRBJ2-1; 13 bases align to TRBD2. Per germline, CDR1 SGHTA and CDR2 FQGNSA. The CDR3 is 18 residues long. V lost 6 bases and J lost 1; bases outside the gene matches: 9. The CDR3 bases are TGTGCCAGCAGACCTACTAGCGGGGGGGCCGGGTCCTACAATGAGCAGTTCTTC. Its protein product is CASRPTSGGAGSYNEQFF.

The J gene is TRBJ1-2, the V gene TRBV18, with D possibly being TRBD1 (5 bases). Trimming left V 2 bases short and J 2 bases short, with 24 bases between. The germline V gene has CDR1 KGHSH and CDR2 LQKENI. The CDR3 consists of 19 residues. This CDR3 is CASSPGSGTAVRVNYGYTF. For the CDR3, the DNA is TGTGCCAGCTCACCAGGTTCCGGGACCGCTGTCCGGGTGAACTATGGCTACACCTTC.